The 29 T cell receptor beta chains reported below all come from one sample, sequenced in a study of cytomegalovirus exposure and HLA in healthy donors. The primer mix had 60 Vbeta and 13 Jbeta primers. Clones were sequenced by immunoSEQ multiplex PCR, and TCRdb holds only the in-frame ones, with some missing. The repertoire holds about 260,000 clones, with around 65% as singletons. The specimen sequenced was PBMCs. These receptors were collected from a female donor in good health and CMV-seronegative.

The table lists this clone with a few counts. The gene calls are TRBV6-5 and TRBJ2-2; D gene unclear. The CDR3 length is 15 residues. Between the trimmed V and J ends, which lost 2 bases and 2 bases, there was a span of 9 bases. From germline, CDR1 is MNHEY and CDR2 SVGAGI. CDR3 bases: TGTGCCAGCAGTTACGAGAGCCCTAACACCGGGGAGCTGTTTTTT. Protein: CASSYESPNTGELFF.

The chain combines TRBV6-1 with TRBJ2-7; TRBD2 might be the D (5 bases). Germline V gene data show CDR1 as MNHNS and CDR2 as SASEGT. Deletions cut 4 bases from V and 4 bases from J, with 8 bases between. The CDR3 runs 12 residues. For the CDR3, the DNA is TGTGCCAGCAGTGTACGGGAATACGAGCAGTACTTC. Its protein product is CASSVREYEQYF.

This chain links TRBV11-1 with TRBJ2-3, with TRBD2 identical over 9 bases. The ends lost 2 bases at V and 2 bases at J; junction bases unmatched: 5. CDR1 and CDR2 from the germline V gene are SGHAT and FQDESV (reference sequence). This CDR3 comprises 16 residues. CDR3 coding DNA: TGTGCCAGCAGCTTACTAAGACTAGCGGACACAGATACGCAGTATTTT. Its protein is CASSLLRLADTDTQYF.

This clone was counted a single time. The chain is built from TRBV19 and TRBJ1-5; D remains ambiguous. The V end was cut by 3 bases, the J end by 2 bases, with 8 bases between. Per germline, CDR1 LNHDA and CDR2 SQIVND (reference sequence). The CDR3 consists of 14 residues. The CDR3 nucleotides are TGTGCCAGTAGTATTATGCAGGGCAATCAGCCCCAGCATTTT. Its protein product is CASSIMQGNQPQHF.

J is TRBJ1-1 and V is TRBV10-3; 8 positions agree with TRBD1. V lost 7 bases and J lost 3; bases outside the gene matches: 13. The CDR3 is 16 amino acids. The germline gives CDR1 ENHRY, CDR2 SYGVKD. CDR3 loop: CAIIPGGERLYTEAFF. In DNA form, the CDR3 reads TGTGCCATCATCCCAGGGGGCGAACGGTTGTACACTGAAGCTTTCTTT.

Here the CDR3 DNA reads TGTGCCAGCAGCCCAAGGGGGGAGGGCGGCTACAATGAGCAGTTCTTC. It codes for CASSPRGEGGYNEQFF. V usage is TRBV7-3 and J usage is TRBJ2-1; the D gene is possibly TRBD2 (7 bases). Germline assignment: CDR1 SGHTA and CDR2 FQGTGA. CDR3 size: 16 residues. V dropped 5 bases and J dropped 3 bases, with 17 bases sitting between them. Variable domain in full (rest from reference TRBV7-3 and TRBJ2-1): GAGVSQTPSNKVTEKGKYVELRCDPISGHTALYWYRQSLGQGPEFLIYFQGTGAADDSGLPNDRFFAVRPEGSVSTLKIQRTERGDSAVYLCASSPRGEGGYNEQFFGPGTRLTVL.

Comments on this clone: This same CDR3 is encoded by further DNA sequences in the sample. V usage is TRBV23-1 and J usage is TRBJ2-1, with D possibly TRBD2 on 5 matching bases. TRBV23-1 is sorted into the ORF group, with uncertain function. Trimming pared 0 bases from V and 8 bases from J, leaving 5 bases between. The CDR3 length is 12 residues. CDR3 protein: CASSQSRDEQFF. CDR3 coding DNA: TGCGCCAGCAGTCAATCGAGGGATGAGCAGTTCTTC.

The chain is built from TRBV5-1 and TRBJ1-1; D might be TRBD1 (5 bases). V was trimmed by 4 bases and J by 7 bases, leaving 20 bases between them. CDR3 length: 15 residues. Germline-derived CDR1 and CDR2 are SGHRS and YFSETQ. This CDR3 is CASSPIVGDLIEAFF. CDR3 coding DNA: TGCGCCAGCAGCCCTATAGTAGGGGATTTGATTGAAGCTTTCTTT.

This chain uses TRBV2 with TRBJ2-3; 10 nucleotides agree with TRBD2. The CDR3 is 18 residues long. The germline V gene has CDR1 SNHLY and CDR2 FYNNEI. V lost 5 bases to trimming and J lost 6 bases; unmatched junction nucleotides: 17. The CDR3 DNA reads as TGTGCCAGCAGTCCCGCCCGACTAAGCGGGAGGGGCCGGGATACGCAGTATTTT. Protein product: CASSPARLSGRGRDTQYF.

V gene TRBV6-5 combines with J gene TRBJ2-1, with D tentatively TRBD2 (6 bases). The CDR3 is 14 residues long. Per the germline V gene, CDR1 is MNHEY and CDR2 is SVGAGI. Trimming left V 4 bases short and J 5 bases short, with 12 bases between. Written as DNA, the CDR3 is TGTGCCAGCAGTTTTTCTAGCGAGAACAATGAGCAGTTCTTC. Its translation is CASSFSSENNEQFF.

Here the CDR3 DNA reads TGTGCCAGCAGTCGCCGGGACAGGGGTGAAAAACTGTTTTTT. This translates into CASSRRDRGEKLFF. V and J are TRBV27 and TRBJ1-4, with 10 bases identical to TRBD1. Germline V lookup: CDR1 MNHEY, CDR2 SMNVEV (reference sequence). CDR3 length equals 14 residues. After removal of 5 bases from V and 7 bases from J, the junction contained 4 bases not matched to a gene.

The gene calls are TRBV7-6 and TRBJ1-1; possibly TRBD1 for D (6 bases). CDR3 length equals 16 residues. The V and J ends lost 5 bases and 4 bases respectively, with 20 bases between them. CDR1 and CDR2 from the germline V gene are SGHVS and FNYEAQ. CDR3 coding DNA: TGTGCCAGCAGCCGGGGGGCAGGGTTGGCTGCCACTGAAGCTTTCTTT. Its translation is CASSRGAGLAATEAFF.

The gene calls are TRBV21-1 and TRBJ1-3; the D call in the table, TRBD1, was not verified against the DNA. TRBV21-1 corresponds to a pseudogene. This CDR3 spans 24 amino acids. This chain's CDR3 is CASSKDFFSDDKKGRGRAGNTIYF. CDR3 in DNA: TGTGCCAGCAGCAAAGATTTTTTTTCCGACGATAAAAAAGGCAGGGGGCGCGCTGGAAACACCATATATTTT.

The rearrangement uses TRBV27 and TRBJ2-3, with D possibly matching TRBD1 (6 bases). The CDR3 spans 15 residues. Trimming pared 6 bases from V and 5 bases from J, leaving 18 bases between. Germline V CDR1 and CDR2: MNHEY, SMNVEV (reference sequence). DNA for the CDR3: TGTGCCAGCAGGCCGGGACAAGCGAGAGGAGATACGCAGTATTTT. Its translation: CASRPGQARGDTQYF.

The rearrangement uses TRBV11-2 and TRBJ2-5, with a tentative D call TRBD2 (7 bases). The end of the DNA is better explained by TRBJ2-7, so the J call may be wrong. The CDR3 runs to 15 residues. Germline V lookup: CDR1 SGHAT, CDR2 FQNNGV. This chain's CDR3 is CASRGGRGLTYEQYF. CDR3 coding DNA: TGTGCCAGCAGGGGGGGGAGGGGGTTGACCTACGAGCAGTACTTC.

The J gene is TRBJ1-1, the V gene TRBV6-1, with a weak D call TRBD1 (6 bases). V was clipped by 4 bases and J by 4 bases, with 16 bases between them. The CDR3 contains 15 residues. CDR1 and CDR2 (germline): MNHNS, SASEGT. The CDR3 DNA sequence: TGTGCCAGCAGTGGCCCCCATACAGGGTTCACTGAAGCTTTCTTT. This translates into CASSGPHTGFTEAFF.

The chain combines TRBV5-5 with TRBJ2-6; weak D call: TRBD1 (5 bases). CDR3 length equals 16 residues. The V gene's germline CDR1 is SGHKS and CDR2 YYEKEE (reference sequence). V lost 3 bases to trimming and J lost 0 bases, with 10 bases between them. The CDR3 protein is CASSYQGSSGANVLTF. The CDR3 DNA follows: TGTGCCAGCAGCTATCAGGGAAGCTCTGGGGCCAACGTCCTGACTTTC.

The V call is TRBV30, the J call TRBJ2-1; a possible D gene is TRBD2 (6 bases). This CDR3 comprises 16 residues. V was cut by 3 bases and J by 0 bases, with 15 bases left in between. In germline, CDR1 is GTSNPN, CDR2 SVGIG (reference sequence). The CDR3 reads CAWSGSSASSYNEQFF. The CDR3 DNA sequence: TGTGCCTGGAGCGGATCTAGCGCCAGCTCCTACAATGAGCAGTTCTTC.

Comments on this clone: Within the sample, other DNA sequences also encode this same CDR3. The chain has TRBV5-4 and TRBJ2-7; 7 positions agree with TRBD2. Germline V CDR1 and CDR2: SGHNT, YYREEE (reference sequence). V shed 0 bases, J shed 2 bases, and the junction held 2 bases outside the gene matches. This CDR3 comprises 14 residues. The CDR3 DNA follows: TGTGCCAGCAGCTTGGACCGGGGGGCCTACGAGCAGTACTTC. This translates into CASSLDRGAYEQYF.

This clone was counted a single time. J is TRBJ2-7 and V is TRBV21-1; TRBD2 was called by the table and not checked on the DNA. TRBV21-1 is shown as a pseudogene. This CDR3 comprises 16 residues. The CDR3 DNA reads as TGTGCCAGCAGCAAAGGGGGGCTAGCGGGAGTGTACGAGCAGTACTTC. Protein sequence: CASSKGGLAGVYEQYF.

CDR3 in DNA: TGTGCCAGCAGCCCCGGACAGGCCTCTGGGGCCAACGTCCTGACTTTC. It is translated as CASSPGQASGANVLTF. The chain carries TRBV11-1 and TRBJ2-6, with 7 bases lining up with TRBD1. In germline, CDR1 is SGHAT, CDR2 FQDESV (reference sequence). The CDR3 length is 16 residues. Unmatched junction bases numbered 4, after V lost 5 bases and J lost 0 bases. Looking up the rest from reference TRBV11-1 and TRBJ2-6 gives the full variable domain: EAEVAQSPRYKITEKSQAVAFWCDPISGHATLYWYRQILGQGPELLVQFQDESVVDDSQLPKDRFSAERLKGVDSTLKIQPAELGDSAMYLCASSPGQASGANVLTFGAGSRLTVL.

V usage is TRBV25-1 and J usage is TRBJ2-5; D is perhaps TRBD2 (7 bases). The J call may be wrong; the DNA end is better matched by TRBJ2-7. This CDR3 contains 12 residues. Germline V lookup: CDR1 MGHDK, CDR2 SYGVNS. CDR3 loop: CASRGGLYEQYF. For the CDR3, the DNA is TGTGCCAGCAGGGGGGGGCTCTACGAGCAGTACTTC.

The chain combines TRBV18 with TRBJ2-5, with D tentatively TRBD2 (6 bases). The CDR3 totals 14 residues. CDR1 and CDR2 from the germline V gene are KGHSH and LQKENI. With 2 bases removed from V and 2 bases from J, the gap between germline ends came to 9 bases. The CDR3 region is CASSPWGDQETQYF. The CDR3 DNA is TGTGCCAGCTCACCATGGGGGGATCAAGAGACCCAGTACTTC.

The chain links TRBV2 to TRBJ1-1, with 10 bases fitting TRBD1. J gave up 4 bases and V 10 bases, and 3 bases lay outside the gene matches. There are 12 residues in the CDR3. Germline V gene data show CDR1 as SNHLY and CDR2 as FYNNEI. CDR3 protein: CANGQGGTEAFF. The CDR3 nucleotides are TGTGCCAACGGACAGGGGGGCACTGAAGCTTTCTTT.

The J gene is TRBJ2-1, the V gene TRBV29-1; 7 positions match TRBD2. The V and J ends lost 6 bases and 0 bases, in that order; junction bases with no gene match: 5. Germline CDR1 SQVTM, CDR2 ANQGSEA. The CDR3 length is 14 residues. The CDR3: CSVNRGGSYNEQFF. The CDR3 DNA follows: TGCAGCGTAAACCGCGGGGGCTCCTACAATGAGCAGTTCTTC.

The chain joins TRBV19 to TRBJ1-1; a possible D gene is TRBD1 (6 bases). Germline lookup yields CDR1 LNHDA and CDR2 SQIVND (reference sequence). The CDR3 runs to 15 residues. Trimming pared 4 bases from V and 0 bases from J, leaving 12 bases between. The CDR3 region has the DNA TGTGCCAGTAGTACCGGACAGATTATGAACACTGAAGCTTTCTTT. Translating it yields CASSTGQIMNTEAFF.

The chain links TRBV30 to TRBJ2-7; 10 nucleotides agree with TRBD2. V was pared by 1 base and J by 4 bases, with 4 bases of the junction left unmatched. Per germline, CDR1 GTSNPN and CDR2 SVGIG (reference sequence). The CDR3 has 14 amino acids. The CDR3 DNA reads TGTGCCTGGAGTGGTAAGCGGGAGGGTTACGAGCAGTACTTC. Protein sequence: CAWSGKREGYEQYF.

The V and J genes are TRBV7-6 and TRBJ1-3, with D unclear. Germline lookup yields CDR1 SGHVS and CDR2 FNYEAQ. This CDR3 has 15 residues. V lost 4 bases, J lost 0 bases, and 10 bases lay in between. CDR3 loop: CASSYEPHSGNTIYF. The DNA of the CDR3 is TGTGCCAGCAGCTATGAGCCCCACTCTGGAAACACCATATATTTT.

This clone was detected a few times. The CDR3 nucleotides are TGCGCCAGCAGCCCCACCGGGGGAAGGGCTGCAGATACGCAGTATTTT. It translates to CASSPTGGRAADTQYF. The V gene is TRBV4-1, the J gene TRBJ2-3; D possibly corresponds to TRBD2 (6 bases). Germline CDR1 reads MGHRA; CDR2 reads YSYEKL. V lost 4 bases, J lost 4 bases, and 18 bases lay in between. The CDR3 runs 16 residues.